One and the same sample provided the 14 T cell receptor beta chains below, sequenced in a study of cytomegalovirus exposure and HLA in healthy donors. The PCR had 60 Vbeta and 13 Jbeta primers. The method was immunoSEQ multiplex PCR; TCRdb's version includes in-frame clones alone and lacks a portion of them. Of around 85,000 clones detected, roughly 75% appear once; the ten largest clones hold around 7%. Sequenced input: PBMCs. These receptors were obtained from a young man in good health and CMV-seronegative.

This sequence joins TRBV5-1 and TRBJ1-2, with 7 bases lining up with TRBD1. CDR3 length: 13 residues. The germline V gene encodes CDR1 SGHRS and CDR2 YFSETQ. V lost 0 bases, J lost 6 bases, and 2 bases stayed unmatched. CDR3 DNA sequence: TGCGCCAGCAGCTTGGGGACAGGACATGGCTACACCTTC. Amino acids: CASSLGTGHGYTF.

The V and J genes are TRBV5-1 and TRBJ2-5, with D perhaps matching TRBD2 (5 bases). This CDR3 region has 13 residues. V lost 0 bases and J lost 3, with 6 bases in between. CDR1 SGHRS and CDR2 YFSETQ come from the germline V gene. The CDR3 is CASSLEGEETQYF. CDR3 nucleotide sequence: TGCGCCAGCAGCTTGGAGGGAGAAGAGACCCAGTACTTC.

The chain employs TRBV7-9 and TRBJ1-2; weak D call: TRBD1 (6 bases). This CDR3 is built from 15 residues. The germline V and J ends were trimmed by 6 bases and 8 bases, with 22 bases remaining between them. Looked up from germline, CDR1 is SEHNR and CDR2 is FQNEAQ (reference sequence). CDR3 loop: CASREVAGQIAGYTF. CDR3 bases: TGTGCCAGCAGAGAAGTCGCCGGACAGATAGCGGGCTACACCTTC.

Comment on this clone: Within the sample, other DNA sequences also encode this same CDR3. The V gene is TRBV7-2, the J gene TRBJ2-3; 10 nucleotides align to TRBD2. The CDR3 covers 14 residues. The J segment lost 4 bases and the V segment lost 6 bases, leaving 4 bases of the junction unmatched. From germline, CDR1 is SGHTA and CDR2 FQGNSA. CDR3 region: CASRSGGASDTQYF. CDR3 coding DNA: TGTGCCAGCAGAAGCGGGGGGGCGTCAGATACGCAGTATTTT.

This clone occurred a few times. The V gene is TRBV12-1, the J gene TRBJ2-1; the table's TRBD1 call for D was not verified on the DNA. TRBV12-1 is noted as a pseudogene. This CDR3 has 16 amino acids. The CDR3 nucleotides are TGTGCCAGCAGCTTTGGGCCGGGACAGGGGCACAATGAGCAGTTCTTC. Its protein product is CASSFGPGQGHNEQFF.

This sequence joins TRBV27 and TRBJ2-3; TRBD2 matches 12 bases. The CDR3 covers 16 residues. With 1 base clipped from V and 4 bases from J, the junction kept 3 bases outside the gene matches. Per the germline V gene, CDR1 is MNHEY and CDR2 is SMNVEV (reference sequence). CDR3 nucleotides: TGTGCCAGCAGTTTATTGCTAGCGGGGGGGCCAGATACGCAGTATTTT. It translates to CASSLLLAGGPDTQYF.

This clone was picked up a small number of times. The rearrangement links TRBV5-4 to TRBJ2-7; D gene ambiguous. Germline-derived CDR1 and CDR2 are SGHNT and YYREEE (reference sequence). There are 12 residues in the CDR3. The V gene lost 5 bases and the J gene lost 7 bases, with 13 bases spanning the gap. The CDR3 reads CASSIRIGEQYF. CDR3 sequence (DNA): TGTGCCAGCAGTATACGTATCGGTGAGCAGTACTTC.

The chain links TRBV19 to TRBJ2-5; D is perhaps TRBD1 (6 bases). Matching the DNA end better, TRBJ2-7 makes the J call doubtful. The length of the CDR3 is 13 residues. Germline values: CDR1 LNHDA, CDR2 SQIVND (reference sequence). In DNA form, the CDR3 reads TGTGCCAGTAGTAAGGCAGGGGCCTACGAGCAGTACTTC. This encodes CASSKAGAYEQYF.

DNA for the CDR3: TGTGCCAGCAGCCCCCTAGACAGGGACTCCTACGAGCAGTACTTC. Protein product: CASSPLDRDSYEQYF. The rearrangement uses TRBV7-6 and TRBJ2-7; 7 bases align to TRBD1. With 5 bases clipped from V and 0 bases from J, the junction kept 7 bases outside the gene matches. Per the germline V gene, CDR1 is SGHVS and CDR2 is FNYEAQ. The CDR3 has 15 residues. The entire variable domain, with the rest obtained from reference TRBV7-6 and TRBJ2-7, is as follows: GAGVSQSPRYKVTKRGQDVALRCDPISGHVSLYWYRQALGQGPEFLTYFNYEAQQDKSGLPNDRFSAERPEGSISTLTIQRTEQRDSAMYRCASSPLDRDSYEQYFGPGTRLTVT.

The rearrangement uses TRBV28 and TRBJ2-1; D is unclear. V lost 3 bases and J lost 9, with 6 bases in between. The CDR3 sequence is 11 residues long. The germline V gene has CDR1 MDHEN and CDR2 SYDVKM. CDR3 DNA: TGTGCCAGCAGTTTCCACGGTGAGCAGTTCTTC. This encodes CASSFHGEQFF.

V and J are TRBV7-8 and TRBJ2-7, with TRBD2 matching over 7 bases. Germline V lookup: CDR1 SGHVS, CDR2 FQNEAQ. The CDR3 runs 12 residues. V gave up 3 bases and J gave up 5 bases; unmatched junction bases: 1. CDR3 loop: CASSFAGDEQYF. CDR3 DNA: TGTGCCAGCAGCTTCGCGGGAGACGAGCAGTACTTC.

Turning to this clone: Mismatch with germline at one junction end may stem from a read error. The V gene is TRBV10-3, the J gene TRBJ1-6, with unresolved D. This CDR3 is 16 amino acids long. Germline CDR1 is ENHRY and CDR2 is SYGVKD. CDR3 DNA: TGTGCCATCAGTGAGTCGACGGCTAATTCACCCCTCGGGAGAAGTTTT. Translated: CAISESTANSPLGRSF.

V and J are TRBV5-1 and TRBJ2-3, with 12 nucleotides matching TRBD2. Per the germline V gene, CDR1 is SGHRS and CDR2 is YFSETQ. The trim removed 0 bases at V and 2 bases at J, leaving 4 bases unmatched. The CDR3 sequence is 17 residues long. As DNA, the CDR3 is TGCGCCAGCAGCTTGGTAACTAGCGGGGGGTACACAGATACGCAGTATTTT. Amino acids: CASSLVTSGGYTDTQYF.

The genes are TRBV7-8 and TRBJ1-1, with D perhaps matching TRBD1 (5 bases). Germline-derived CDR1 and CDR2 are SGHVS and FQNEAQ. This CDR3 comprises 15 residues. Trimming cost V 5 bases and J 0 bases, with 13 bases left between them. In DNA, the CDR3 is TGTGCCAGCAGCCCGAGACAGAGGTTGAACACTGAAGCTTTCTTT. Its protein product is CASSPRQRLNTEAFF.